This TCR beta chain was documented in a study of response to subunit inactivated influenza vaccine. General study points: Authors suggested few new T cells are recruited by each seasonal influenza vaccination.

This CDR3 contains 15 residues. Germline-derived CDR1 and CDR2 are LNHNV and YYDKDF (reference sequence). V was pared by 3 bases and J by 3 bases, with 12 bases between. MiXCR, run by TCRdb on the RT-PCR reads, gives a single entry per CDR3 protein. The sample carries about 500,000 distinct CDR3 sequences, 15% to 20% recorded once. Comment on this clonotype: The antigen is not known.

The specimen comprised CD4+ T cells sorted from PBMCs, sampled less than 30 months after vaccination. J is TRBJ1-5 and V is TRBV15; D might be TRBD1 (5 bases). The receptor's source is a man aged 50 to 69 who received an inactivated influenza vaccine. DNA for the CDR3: TGTGCCACCAGCAGGGTGGGGGACGTCAATCAGCCCCAGCATTTT. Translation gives CATSRVGDVNQPQHF.